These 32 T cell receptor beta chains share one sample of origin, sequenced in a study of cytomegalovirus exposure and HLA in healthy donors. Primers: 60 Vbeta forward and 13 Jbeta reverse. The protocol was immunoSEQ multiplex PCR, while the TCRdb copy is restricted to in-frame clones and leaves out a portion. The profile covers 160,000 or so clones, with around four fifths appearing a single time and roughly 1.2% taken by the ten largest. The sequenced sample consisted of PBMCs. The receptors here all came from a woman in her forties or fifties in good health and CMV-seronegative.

Here the CDR3 reads CASIAGRGRTSTEAFF. CDR3 coding DNA: TGTGCCAGTATTGCCGGGCGGGGTCGGACAAGTACTGAAGCTTTCTTT. This chain connects TRBV19 to TRBJ1-1; weak D call: TRBD1 (5 bases). Trimming left V 7 bases short and J 5 bases short, with 23 bases between. Germline loops: CDR1 LNHDA, CDR2 SQIVND (reference sequence). The CDR3 consists of 16 residues.

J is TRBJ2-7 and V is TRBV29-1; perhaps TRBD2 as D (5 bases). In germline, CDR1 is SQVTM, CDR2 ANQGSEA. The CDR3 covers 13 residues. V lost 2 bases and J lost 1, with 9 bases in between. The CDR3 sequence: CSVETGSSYEQYF. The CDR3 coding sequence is TGCAGCGTTGAAACGGGGTCGTCCTACGAGCAGTACTTC.

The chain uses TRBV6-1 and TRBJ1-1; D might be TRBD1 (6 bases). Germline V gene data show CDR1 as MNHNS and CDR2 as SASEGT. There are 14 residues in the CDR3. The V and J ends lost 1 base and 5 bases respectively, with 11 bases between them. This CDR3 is CASSEDPGVTEAFF. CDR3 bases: TGTGCCAGCAGTGAAGACCCAGGGGTGACTGAAGCTTTCTTT.

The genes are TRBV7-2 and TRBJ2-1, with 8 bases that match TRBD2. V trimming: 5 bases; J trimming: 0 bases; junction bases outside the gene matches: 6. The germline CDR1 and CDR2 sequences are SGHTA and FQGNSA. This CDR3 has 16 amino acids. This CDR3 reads CASSPAGTSSYNEQFF. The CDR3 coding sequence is TGTGCCAGCAGCCCGGCCGGGACTAGCTCCTACAATGAGCAGTTCTTC.

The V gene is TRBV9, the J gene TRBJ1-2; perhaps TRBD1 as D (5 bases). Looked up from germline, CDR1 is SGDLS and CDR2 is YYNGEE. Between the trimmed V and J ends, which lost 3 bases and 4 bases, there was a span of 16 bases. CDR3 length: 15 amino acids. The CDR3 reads CASSALGQGTYGYTF. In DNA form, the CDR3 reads TGTGCCAGCAGCGCCCTGGGCCAGGGAACCTATGGCTACACCTTC.

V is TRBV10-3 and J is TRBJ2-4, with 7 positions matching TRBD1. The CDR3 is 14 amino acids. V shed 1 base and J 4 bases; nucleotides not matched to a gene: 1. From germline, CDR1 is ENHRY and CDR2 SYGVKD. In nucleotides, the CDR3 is TGTGCCATCAGTGAGTGGGGACAGAAAAACATTCAGTACTTC. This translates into CAISEWGQKNIQYF.

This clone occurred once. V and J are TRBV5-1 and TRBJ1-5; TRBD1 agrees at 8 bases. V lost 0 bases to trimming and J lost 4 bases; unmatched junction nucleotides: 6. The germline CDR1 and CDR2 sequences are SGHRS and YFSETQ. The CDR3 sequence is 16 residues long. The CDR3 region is CASSLGDRTRNQPQHF. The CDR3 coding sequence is TGCGCCAGCAGCTTGGGGGACAGGACACGAAATCAGCCCCAGCATTTT.

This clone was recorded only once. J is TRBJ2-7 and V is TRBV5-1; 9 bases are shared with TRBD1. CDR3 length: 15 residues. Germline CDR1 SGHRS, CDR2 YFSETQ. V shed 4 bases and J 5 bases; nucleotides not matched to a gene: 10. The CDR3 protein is CASSQPGQGDNEQYF. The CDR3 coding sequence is TGCGCCAGCAGCCAACCGGGACAGGGTGATAACGAGCAGTACTTC.

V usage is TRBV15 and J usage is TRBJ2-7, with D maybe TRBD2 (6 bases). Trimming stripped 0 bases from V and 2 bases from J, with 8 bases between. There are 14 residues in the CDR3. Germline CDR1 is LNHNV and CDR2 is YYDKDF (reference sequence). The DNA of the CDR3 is TGTGCCACCAGCAGAGAGGCGGGAACCTACGAGCAGTACTTC. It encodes CATSREAGTYEQYF.

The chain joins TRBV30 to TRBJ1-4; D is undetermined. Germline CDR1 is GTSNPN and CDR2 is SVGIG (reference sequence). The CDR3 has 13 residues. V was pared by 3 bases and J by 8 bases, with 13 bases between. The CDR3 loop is CAWSPTSREKLFF. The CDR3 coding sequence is TGTGCCTGGAGCCCTACGTCCAGGGAAAAACTGTTTTTT.

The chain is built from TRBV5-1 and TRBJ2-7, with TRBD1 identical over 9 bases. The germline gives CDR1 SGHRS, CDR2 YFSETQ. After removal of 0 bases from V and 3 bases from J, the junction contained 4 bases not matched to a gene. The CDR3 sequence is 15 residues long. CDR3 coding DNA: TGCGCCAGCAGCTTGGGGGGGACAGGGAACTACGAGCAGTACTTC. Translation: CASSLGGTGNYEQYF.

The CDR3 sequence: CASSDRPGNQPQHF. CDR3 coding DNA: TGTGCCAGCAGTGACCGACCAGGAAATCAGCCCCAGCATTTT. The chain uses TRBV6-4 and TRBJ1-5; D is ambiguous. Germline-derived CDR1 and CDR2 are MRHNA and SNTAGT. V gave up 2 bases and J gave up 4 bases, with 9 bases separating them. The CDR3 covers 14 residues.

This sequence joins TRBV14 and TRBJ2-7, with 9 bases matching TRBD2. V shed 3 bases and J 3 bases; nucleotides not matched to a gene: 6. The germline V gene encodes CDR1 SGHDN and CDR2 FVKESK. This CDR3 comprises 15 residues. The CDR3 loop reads CASSQPGLALYEQYF. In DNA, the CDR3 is TGTGCCAGCAGCCAGCCGGGACTAGCCCTCTACGAGCAGTACTTC.

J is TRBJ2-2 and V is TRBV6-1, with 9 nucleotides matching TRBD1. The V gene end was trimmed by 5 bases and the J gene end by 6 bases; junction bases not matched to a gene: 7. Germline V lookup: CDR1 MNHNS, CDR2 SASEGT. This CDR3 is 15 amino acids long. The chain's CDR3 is CASSPHRGPSGELFF. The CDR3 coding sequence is TGTGCCAGCAGTCCCCACAGGGGGCCATCCGGGGAGCTGTTTTTT.

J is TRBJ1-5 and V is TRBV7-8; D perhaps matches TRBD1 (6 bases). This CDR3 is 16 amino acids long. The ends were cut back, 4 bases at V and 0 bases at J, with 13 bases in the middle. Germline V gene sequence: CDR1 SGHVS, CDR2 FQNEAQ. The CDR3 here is CASSYWTAYSNQPQHF. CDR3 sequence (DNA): TGTGCCAGCAGCTATTGGACAGCTTATAGCAATCAGCCCCAGCATTTT.

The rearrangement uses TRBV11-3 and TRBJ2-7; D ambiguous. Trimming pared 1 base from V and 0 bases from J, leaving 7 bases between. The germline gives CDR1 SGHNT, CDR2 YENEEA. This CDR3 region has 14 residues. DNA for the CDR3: TGTGCCAGCAGCTTAGTTCACGGCTCCTACGAGCAGTACTTC. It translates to CASSLVHGSYEQYF.

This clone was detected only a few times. The DNA of the CDR3 is TGTGCCAGCAGCTTTAGTTCCCAAACCAACTATGGCTACACCTTC. It codes for CASSFSSQTNYGYTF. V gene TRBV7-2 combines with J gene TRBJ1-2; no clear D gene. This CDR3 contains 15 residues. Germline loops: CDR1 SGHTA, CDR2 FQGNSA. V was clipped by 3 bases and J by 2 bases, with 13 bases between them.

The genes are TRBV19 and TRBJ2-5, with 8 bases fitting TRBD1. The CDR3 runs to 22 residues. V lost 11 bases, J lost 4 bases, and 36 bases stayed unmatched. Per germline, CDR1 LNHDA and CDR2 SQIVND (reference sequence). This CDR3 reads CAHPPPVSPHTRGRGRPETQYF. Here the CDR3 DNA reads TGTGCCCACCCCCCCCCAGTTTCGCCGCACACCCGCGGCAGGGGGCGACCAGAGACCCAGTACTTC.

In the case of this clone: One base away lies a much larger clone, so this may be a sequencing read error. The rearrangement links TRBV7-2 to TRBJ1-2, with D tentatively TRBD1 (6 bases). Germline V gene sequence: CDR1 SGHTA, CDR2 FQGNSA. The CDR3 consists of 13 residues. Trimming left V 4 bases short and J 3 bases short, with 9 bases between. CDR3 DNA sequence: TGTGCCAGCAGCTCCCCAGGGGACTATGGCTACACCTTC. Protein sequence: CASSSPGDYGYTF.

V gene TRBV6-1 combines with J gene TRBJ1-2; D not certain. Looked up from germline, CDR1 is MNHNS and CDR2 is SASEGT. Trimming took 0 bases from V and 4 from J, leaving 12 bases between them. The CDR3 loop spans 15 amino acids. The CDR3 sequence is CASSEAGGSSYGYTF. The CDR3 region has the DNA TGTGCCAGCAGTGAAGCGGGCGGGTCCTCCTATGGCTACACCTTC.

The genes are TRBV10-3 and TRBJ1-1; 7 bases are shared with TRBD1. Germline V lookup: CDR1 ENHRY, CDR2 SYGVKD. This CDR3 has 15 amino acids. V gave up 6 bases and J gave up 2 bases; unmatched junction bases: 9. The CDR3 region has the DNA TGTGCCATCAGGAAGACCGGGACAGAAAACACTGAAGCTTTCTTT. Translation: CAIRKTGTENTEAFF.

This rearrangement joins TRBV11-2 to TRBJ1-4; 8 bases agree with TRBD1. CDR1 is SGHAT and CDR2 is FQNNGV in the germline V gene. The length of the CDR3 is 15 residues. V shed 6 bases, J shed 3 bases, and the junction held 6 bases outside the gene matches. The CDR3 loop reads CASRRQGRSNEKLFF. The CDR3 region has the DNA TGTGCCAGCAGACGACAGGGGCGATCTAATGAAAAACTGTTTTTT.

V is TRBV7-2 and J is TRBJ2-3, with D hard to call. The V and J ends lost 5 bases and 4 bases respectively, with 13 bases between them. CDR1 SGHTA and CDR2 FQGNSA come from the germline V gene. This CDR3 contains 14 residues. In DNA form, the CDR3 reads TGTGCCAGCAGCCCCCGGGTCCCCCCAGATACGCAGTATTTT. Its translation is CASSPRVPPDTQYF.

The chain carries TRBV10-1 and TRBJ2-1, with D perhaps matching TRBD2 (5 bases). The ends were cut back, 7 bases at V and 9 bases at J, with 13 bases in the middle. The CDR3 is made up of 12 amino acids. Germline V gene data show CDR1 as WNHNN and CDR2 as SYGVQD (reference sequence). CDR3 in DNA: TGCGCCAGCACCACTAGTTTCGGTGAGCAGTTCTTC. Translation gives CASTTSFGEQFF.

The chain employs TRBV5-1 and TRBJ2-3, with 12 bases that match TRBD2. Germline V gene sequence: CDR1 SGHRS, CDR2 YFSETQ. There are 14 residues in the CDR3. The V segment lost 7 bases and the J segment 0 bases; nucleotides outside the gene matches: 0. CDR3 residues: CASGTSGSTDTQYF. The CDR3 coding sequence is TGCGCCAGCGGGACTAGCGGGAGCACAGATACGCAGTATTTT.

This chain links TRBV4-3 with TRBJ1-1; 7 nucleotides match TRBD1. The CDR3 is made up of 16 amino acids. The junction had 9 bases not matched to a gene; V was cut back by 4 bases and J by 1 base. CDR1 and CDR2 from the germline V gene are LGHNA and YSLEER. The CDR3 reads CASSPTDRVGNTEAFF. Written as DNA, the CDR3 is TGCGCCAGCAGCCCAACCGACAGGGTGGGGAACACTGAAGCTTTCTTT.

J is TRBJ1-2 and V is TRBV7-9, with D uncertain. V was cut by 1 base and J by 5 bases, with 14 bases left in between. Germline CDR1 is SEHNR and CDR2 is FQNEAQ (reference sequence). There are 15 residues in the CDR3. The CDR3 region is CASSLEGRRDYGYTF. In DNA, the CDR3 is TGTGCCAGCAGCTTAGAAGGCAGGCGGGATTATGGCTACACCTTC.

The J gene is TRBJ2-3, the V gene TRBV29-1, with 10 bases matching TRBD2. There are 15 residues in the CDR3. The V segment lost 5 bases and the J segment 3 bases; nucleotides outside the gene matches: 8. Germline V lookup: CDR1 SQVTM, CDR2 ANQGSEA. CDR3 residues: CSVPAGGPRTDTQYF. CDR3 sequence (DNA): TGCAGCGTTCCAGCGGGAGGGCCGCGAACAGATACGCAGTATTTT.

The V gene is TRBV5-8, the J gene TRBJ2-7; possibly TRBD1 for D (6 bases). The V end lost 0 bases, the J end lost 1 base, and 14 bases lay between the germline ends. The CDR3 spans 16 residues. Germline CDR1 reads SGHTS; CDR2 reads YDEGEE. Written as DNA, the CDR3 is TGTGCCAGCAGCTTGGGACAGGTAGACTCATCCTACGAGCAGTACTTC. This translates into CASSLGQVDSSYEQYF.

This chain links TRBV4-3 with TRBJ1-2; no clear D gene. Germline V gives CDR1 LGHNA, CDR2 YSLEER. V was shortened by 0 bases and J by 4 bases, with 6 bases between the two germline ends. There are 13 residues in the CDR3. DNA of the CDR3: TGCGCCAGCAGCCAAGATTGGAGCTATGGCTACACCTTC. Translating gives CASSQDWSYGYTF.

The CDR3 protein is CASSQDPSGSETQYF. The DNA for the CDR3 is TGTGCCAGCAGCCAAGATCCTAGCGGGAGTGAGACCCAGTACTTC. The V and J genes are TRBV4-2 and TRBJ2-5, with 10 bases matching TRBD2. Germline V gene data show CDR1 as LGHNA and CDR2 as YNFKEQ. J was trimmed by 5 bases and V by 0 bases; bases with no gene match: 3. The CDR3 is 15 amino acids.

Here the CDR3 reads CASSIRPHISLNQAALKNTEAFF. DNA for the CDR3: TGTGCCAGTAGTATCAGACCCCACATCTCCCTCAACCAGGCAGCCTTGAAGAACACTGAAGCTTTCTTT. The rearrangement joins TRBV19 to TRBJ1-1; no definite D call. The CDR3 totals 23 residues. The germline gives CDR1 LNHDA, CDR2 SQIVND (reference sequence). Trimming cost V 3 bases and J 1 base, with 36 bases left between them.